The 20 T cell receptor beta chains reported below all come from one sample, sequenced in a study of shared clonotypes between healthy human individuals. TCRdb keeps only in-frame clones here, not all; method: immunoSEQ multiplex PCR. Of hundreds of thousands of clones listed, around 67% are singletons. Sequencing was performed on memory CD4+ T cells sorted from blood. Subset denoted: CD45RA-negative fraction. The receptors derive from a young woman in good health.

Notes on this clone: A read error may be the cause here, since a much bigger clone is one base away. The CDR3 DNA sequence: TGTGCCAGCAGCTCGGGACTAGCGGGAACCAATGAGCAGTTCTTC. This gives the protein CASSSGLAGTNEQFF. The chain combines TRBV7-3 with TRBJ2-1; 13 bases are shared with TRBD2. V shed 4 bases, J shed 6 bases, and the junction held 3 bases outside the gene matches. Germline CDR1 and CDR2: SGHTA and FQGTGA. The CDR3 covers 15 residues.

This chain uses TRBV6-1 with TRBJ2-5; D possibly corresponds to TRBD1 (5 bases). The CDR3 loop spans 15 amino acids. CDR1 is MNHNS, CDR2 SASEGT, per germline. V was shortened by 3 bases and J by 1 base, with 12 bases between the two germline ends. The DNA of the CDR3 is TGTGCCAGCAGTGAGGCAGGGTCCCTCCAAGAGACCCAGTACTTC. Amino acids: CASSEAGSLQETQYF.

A few counts support this clone. The rearrangement uses TRBV5-1 and TRBJ2-5; no clear D gene. The CDR3 runs to 14 residues. Trimming took 7 bases from V and 1 from J, leaving 14 bases between them. CDR1 is SGHRS and CDR2 is YFSETQ in the germline V gene. The CDR3 protein is CASSLRVGQETQYF. The CDR3 nucleotides read TGCGCCAGCTCACTCAGAGTGGGCCAAGAGACCCAGTACTTC. The full variable domain, its missing parts supplied by reference TRBV5-1 and TRBJ2-5, is KAGVTQTPRYLIKTRGQQVTLSCSPISGHRSVSWYQQTPGQGLQFLFEYFSETQRNKGNFPGRFSGRQFSNSRSEMNVSTLELGDSALYLCASSLRVGQETQYFGPGTRLLVL.

V and J are TRBV5-6 and TRBJ2-1; D perhaps matches TRBD2 (6 bases). Germline CDR1 and CDR2: SGHDT and YYEEEE. The length of the CDR3 is 16 residues. The V gene lost 6 bases and the J gene lost 3 bases, with 19 bases spanning the gap. CDR3 protein: CASTRAGTHLYNEQFF. The CDR3 region has the DNA TGTGCCAGCACCCGGGCCGGGACTCACCTCTACAATGAGCAGTTCTTC.

J is TRBJ1-3 and V is TRBV14, with D unresolved. The length of the CDR3 is 18 residues. Trimming left V 5 bases short and J 0 bases short, with 20 bases between. The germline CDR1 and CDR2 sequences are SGHDN and FVKESK. This CDR3 is CASSRGYPDGYSGNTIYF. In DNA form, the CDR3 reads TGTGCCAGCAGCAGAGGCTACCCGGACGGATACTCTGGAAACACCATATATTTT.

This sequence joins TRBV10-3 and TRBJ1-2; D call uncertain. The CDR3 is 13 amino acids. V was trimmed by 2 bases and J by 5 bases, leaving 9 bases between them. Germline V gene data show CDR1 as ENHRY and CDR2 as SYGVKD. CDR3 nucleotide sequence: TGTGCCATCAGTGAGGATTATCAGTATGGCTACACCTTC. Its translation is CAISEDYQYGYTF.

Of note for this clone: Other DNA sequences in this specimen translate into the identical CDR3. The chain links TRBV19 to TRBJ2-3; TRBD1 matches at 7 bases. Germline V gene data show CDR1 as LNHDA and CDR2 as SQIVND (reference sequence). This CDR3 has 14 amino acids. V shed 5 bases and J 1 base; nucleotides not matched to a gene: 3. The CDR3 loop is CASSPGQGTDTQYF. The CDR3 bases are TGTGCCAGTAGTCCCGGACAGGGCACAGATACGCAGTATTTT.

The V and J genes are TRBV2 and TRBJ2-6, with no clear D. CDR1 and CDR2 (germline): SNHLY, FYNNEI. The CDR3 has 12 amino acids. The V end was cut by 10 bases, the J end by 2 bases, with 6 bases between. CDR3 sequence (DNA): TGTGCCACCCAAGCTGGGGCCAACGTCCTGACTTTC. Translating it yields CATQAGANVLTF.

The chain has TRBV27 and TRBJ2-5, with 10 bases that match TRBD1. The CDR3 contains 16 residues. CDR1 and CDR2 from the germline V gene are MNHEY and SMNVEV (reference sequence). Germline trimming cut 5 bases from V and 3 bases from J; bases unmatched to any gene: 9. CDR3 loop: CASSVGQGRGEETQYF. CDR3 coding DNA: TGTGCCAGCAGTGTGGGACAGGGGCGAGGGGAAGAGACCCAGTACTTC.

The chain carries TRBV15 and TRBJ2-3; D not certain. Germline CDR1 reads LNHNV; CDR2 reads YYDKDF (reference sequence). The CDR3 consists of 15 residues. Trimming shortened V by 0 bases and J by 2 bases, and 9 bases separated the two germline ends. The DNA of the CDR3 is TGTGCCACCAGCAGAGAGAAGGGCCACACAGATACGCAGTATTTT. Its translation: CATSREKGHTDTQYF.

V usage is TRBV2 and J usage is TRBJ2-7, with a possible D match to TRBD2 (6 bases). Germline V gene lookup returns CDR1 SNHLY and CDR2 FYNNEI. Trimming took off 4 bases at V and 4 bases at J, with 17 bases between the two ends. The CDR3 consists of 15 residues. The CDR3 nucleotides read TGTGCCAGCAGTGGAGGGACGCGGGGACGATACGAGCAGTACTTC. This codes for CASSGGTRGRYEQYF.

CDR3 nucleotides: TGTGCCAGCAGCCCGGCCGGGACAGTGCCCCACGAGCAGTACTTC. Its protein product is CASSPAGTVPHEQYF. The chain uses TRBV7-9 and TRBJ2-7; TRBD1 agrees at 7 bases. This CDR3 has 15 amino acids. Germline assignment: CDR1 SEHNR and CDR2 FQNEAQ (reference sequence). With V trimmed by 5 bases and J by 5 bases, 12 bases remained unmatched.

The J gene is TRBJ2-5, the V gene TRBV25-1; tentatively, D is TRBD2 (6 bases). Per the germline V gene, CDR1 is MGHDK and CDR2 is SYGVNS. V was pared by 4 bases and J by 5 bases, with 17 bases between. CDR3 size: 15 residues. The CDR3 sequence: CASSGDSNLLETQYF. The CDR3 bases are TGTGCCAGCAGTGGGGACTCAAACCTTTTGGAGACCCAGTACTTC.

This clone was detected only a few times. J is TRBJ2-3 and V is TRBV5-1; 7 nucleotides line up with TRBD2. J gave up 2 bases and V 3 bases, and 9 bases lay outside the gene matches. This CDR3 is 16 amino acids long. Germline CDR1 reads SGHRS; CDR2 reads YFSETQ. The CDR3 DNA sequence: TGCGCCAGCAGCTATTCTAGCGGATCTTACACAGATACGCAGTATTTT. It yields the protein CASSYSSGSYTDTQYF.

The chain carries TRBV5-7 and TRBJ2-1; 8 bases map to TRBD2. TRBV5-7 is an open reading frame whose function is uncertain. V lost 0 bases and J lost 4; bases outside the gene matches: 3. The CDR3 has 15 amino acids. DNA for the CDR3: TGTGCCAGCAGCTTGGTCGGGAGGGCTTACAATGAGCAGTTCTTC. Translated, it gives CASSLVGRAYNEQFF.

The chain has TRBV19 and TRBJ2-1; 11 nucleotides match TRBD2. The CDR3 loop spans 15 amino acids. V dropped 9 bases and J dropped 2; count of bases not matched to a gene: 6. In germline, CDR1 is LNHDA, CDR2 SQIVND (reference sequence). The CDR3 loop reads CARNSGRVPYNEQFF. CDR3 DNA sequence: TGTGCCAGGAATAGCGGGAGGGTCCCCTACAATGAGCAGTTCTTC.

The chain links TRBV6-1 to TRBJ1-5; a possible D gene is TRBD1 (5 bases). The germline gives CDR1 MNHNS, CDR2 SASEGT. The V end was cut by 6 bases, the J end by 2 bases, with 11 bases between. The CDR3 is 14 amino acids. The CDR3 nucleotides read TGTGCCAGCAGGGGCAGGGCGGGCAATCAGCCCCAGCATTTT. Protein sequence: CASRGRAGNQPQHF.

The chain combines TRBV5-1 with TRBJ2-7, with TRBD2 as a possible D gene (6 bases). Trimming stripped 3 bases from V and 4 bases from J, with 14 bases between. Germline lookup yields CDR1 SGHRS and CDR2 YFSETQ. The CDR3 contains 14 residues. The CDR3 sequence: CASSSSRDFYEQYF. The CDR3 coding sequence is TGCGCCAGCAGCTCCTCCCGGGACTTTTACGAGCAGTACTTC.

V usage is TRBV13 and J usage is TRBJ2-7; 7 nucleotides align to TRBD1. The germline V gene has CDR1 PRHDT and CDR2 FYEKMQ (reference sequence). The V segment lost 6 bases and the J segment 2 bases; nucleotides outside the gene matches: 13. The CDR3 loop spans 16 amino acids. In DNA form, the CDR3 reads TGTGCCAGCAGGCAAATGTCCGGGACAGAAGCCTACGAGCAGTACTTC. Translating it yields CASRQMSGTEAYEQYF.

This chain links TRBV28 with TRBJ1-1; no firm D call. The V and J ends lost 6 bases and 1 base respectively, with 15 bases between them. From germline, CDR1 is MDHEN and CDR2 SYDVKM. This CDR3 region has 15 residues. The CDR3 spells CASSTPTDTNTEAFF. CDR3 nucleotide sequence: TGTGCCAGCAGCACCCCCACGGATACGAACACTGAAGCTTTCTTT.